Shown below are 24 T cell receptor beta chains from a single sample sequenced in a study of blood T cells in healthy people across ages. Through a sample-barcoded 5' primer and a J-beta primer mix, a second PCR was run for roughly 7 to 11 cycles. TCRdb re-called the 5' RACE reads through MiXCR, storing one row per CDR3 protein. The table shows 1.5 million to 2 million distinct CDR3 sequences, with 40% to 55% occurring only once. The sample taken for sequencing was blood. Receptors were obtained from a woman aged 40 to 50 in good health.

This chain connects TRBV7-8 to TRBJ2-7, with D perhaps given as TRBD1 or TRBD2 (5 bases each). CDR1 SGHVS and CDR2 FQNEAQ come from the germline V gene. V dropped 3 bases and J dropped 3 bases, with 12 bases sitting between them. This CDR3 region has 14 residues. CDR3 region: CASSFTGGYYEQYF. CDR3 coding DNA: TGTGCCAGCAGCTTTACAGGAGGATACTACGAGCAGTACTTC.

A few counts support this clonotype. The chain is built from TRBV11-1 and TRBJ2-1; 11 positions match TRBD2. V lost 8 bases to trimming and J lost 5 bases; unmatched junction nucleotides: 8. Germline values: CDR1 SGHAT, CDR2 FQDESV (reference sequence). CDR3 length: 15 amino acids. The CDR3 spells CASQKLAGVDNEQFF. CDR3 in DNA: TGTGCCAGCCAAAAACTAGCGGGGGTCGACAATGAGCAGTTCTTC. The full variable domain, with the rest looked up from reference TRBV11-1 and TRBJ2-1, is EAEVAQSPRYKITEKSQAVAFWCDPISGHATLYWYRQILGQGPELLVQFQDESVVDDSQLPKDRFSAERLKGVDSTLKIQPAELGDSAMYLCASQKLAGVDNEQFFGPGTRLTVL.

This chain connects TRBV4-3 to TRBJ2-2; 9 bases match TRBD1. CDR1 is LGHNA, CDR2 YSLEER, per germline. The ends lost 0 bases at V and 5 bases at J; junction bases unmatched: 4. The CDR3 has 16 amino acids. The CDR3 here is CASSQDGTGMTGELFF. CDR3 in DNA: TGCGCCAGCAGCCAAGACGGGACAGGGATGACCGGGGAGCTGTTTTTT.

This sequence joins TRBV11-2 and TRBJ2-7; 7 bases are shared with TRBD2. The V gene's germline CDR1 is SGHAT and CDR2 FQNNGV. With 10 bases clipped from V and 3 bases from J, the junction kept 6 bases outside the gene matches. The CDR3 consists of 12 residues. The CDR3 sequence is CATKGGYYEQYF. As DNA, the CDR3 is TGTGCCACCAAGGGAGGGTACTACGAGCAGTACTTC.

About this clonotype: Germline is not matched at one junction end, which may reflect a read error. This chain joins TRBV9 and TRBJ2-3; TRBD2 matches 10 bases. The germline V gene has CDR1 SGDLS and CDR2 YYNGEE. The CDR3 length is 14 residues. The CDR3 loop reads CASSGGYSTDTQYF. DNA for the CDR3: TGTGCCAGTAGCGGGGGGTACAGCACAGATACGCAGTATTTT.

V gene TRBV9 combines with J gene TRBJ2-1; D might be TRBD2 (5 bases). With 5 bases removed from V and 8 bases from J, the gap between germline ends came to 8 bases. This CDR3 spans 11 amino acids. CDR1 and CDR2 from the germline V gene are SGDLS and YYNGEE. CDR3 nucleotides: TGTGCCAGCAGGGCCGGGGATGAGCAGTTCTTC. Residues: CASRAGDEQFF. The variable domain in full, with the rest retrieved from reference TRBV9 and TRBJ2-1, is DSGVTQTPKHLITATGQRVTLRCSPRSGDLSVYWYQQSLDQGLQFLIQYYNGEERAKGNILERFSAQQFPDLHSELNLSSLELGDSALYFCASRAGDEQFFGPGTRLTVL.

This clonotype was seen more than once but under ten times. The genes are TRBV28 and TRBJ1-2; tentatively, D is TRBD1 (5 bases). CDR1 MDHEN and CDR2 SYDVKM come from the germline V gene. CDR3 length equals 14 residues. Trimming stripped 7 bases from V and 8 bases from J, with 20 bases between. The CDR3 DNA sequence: TGTGCCAGCACCGGGACTGAAACCCTGTGGGGCTACACCTTC. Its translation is CASTGTETLWGYTF.

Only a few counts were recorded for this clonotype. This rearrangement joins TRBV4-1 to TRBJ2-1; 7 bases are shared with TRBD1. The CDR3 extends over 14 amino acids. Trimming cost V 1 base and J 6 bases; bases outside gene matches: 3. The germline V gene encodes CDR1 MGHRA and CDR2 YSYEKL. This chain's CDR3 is CASSQVPGGNEQFF. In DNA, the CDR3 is TGCGCCAGCAGCCAAGTCCCAGGGGGCAATGAGCAGTTCTTC.

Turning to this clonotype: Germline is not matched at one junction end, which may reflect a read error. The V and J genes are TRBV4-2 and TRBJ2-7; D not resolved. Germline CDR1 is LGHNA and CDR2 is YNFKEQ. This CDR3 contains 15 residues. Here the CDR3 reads CAGSQTVGPSYEQYF. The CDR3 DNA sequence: TGTGCCGGCAGCCAAACGGTCGGGCCCTCCTACGAGCAGTACTTC.

CDR3 residues: CASLIHGGAGNEQFF. The CDR3 DNA is TGTGCCAGCTTAATCCACGGGGGGGCAGGGAATGAGCAGTTCTTC. This chain connects TRBV28 to TRBJ2-1, with 8 bases fitting TRBD2. The CDR3 contains 15 residues. J lost 7 bases, V lost 8 bases, and 13 bases had no gene match. Germline CDR1 reads MDHEN; CDR2 reads SYDVKM.

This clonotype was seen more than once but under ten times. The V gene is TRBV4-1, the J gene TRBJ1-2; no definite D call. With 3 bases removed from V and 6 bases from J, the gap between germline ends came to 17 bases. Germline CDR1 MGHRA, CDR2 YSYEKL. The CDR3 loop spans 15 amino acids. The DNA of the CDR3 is TGCGCCAGCAGCCAGAGGGAGTCCCTTTTGAATGGCTACACCTTC. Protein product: CASSQRESLLNGYTF.

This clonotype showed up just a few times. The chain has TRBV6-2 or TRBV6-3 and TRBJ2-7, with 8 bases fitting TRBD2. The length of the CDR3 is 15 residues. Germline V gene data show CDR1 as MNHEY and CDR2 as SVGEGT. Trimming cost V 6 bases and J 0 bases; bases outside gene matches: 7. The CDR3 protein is CASSRTSPNSYEQYF. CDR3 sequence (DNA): TGTGCCAGCAGCAGGACTAGCCCTAACTCCTACGAGCAGTACTTC.

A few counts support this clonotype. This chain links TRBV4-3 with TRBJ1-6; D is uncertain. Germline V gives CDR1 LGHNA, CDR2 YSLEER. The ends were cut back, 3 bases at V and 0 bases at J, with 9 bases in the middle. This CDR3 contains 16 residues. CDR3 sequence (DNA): TGCGCCAGCAGCCAGGTGGACTTCTCCTATAATTCACCCCTCCACTTT. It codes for CASSQVDFSYNSPLHF.

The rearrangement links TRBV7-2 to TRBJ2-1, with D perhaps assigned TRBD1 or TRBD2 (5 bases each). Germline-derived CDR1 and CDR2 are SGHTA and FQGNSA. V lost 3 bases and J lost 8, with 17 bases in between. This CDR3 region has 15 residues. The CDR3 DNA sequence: TGTGCCAGCAGCTTTCTAGGGACCCAGGGCCATGAGCAGTTCTTC. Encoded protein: CASSFLGTQGHEQFF.

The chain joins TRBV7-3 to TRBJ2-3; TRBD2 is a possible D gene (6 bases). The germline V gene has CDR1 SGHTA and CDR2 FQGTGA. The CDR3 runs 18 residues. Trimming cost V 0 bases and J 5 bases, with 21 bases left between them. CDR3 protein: CASSLTGGPAGGKDTQYF. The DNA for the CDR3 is TGTGCCAGCAGCTTAACGGGCGGCCCAGCGGGCGGTAAAGATACGCAGTATTTT.

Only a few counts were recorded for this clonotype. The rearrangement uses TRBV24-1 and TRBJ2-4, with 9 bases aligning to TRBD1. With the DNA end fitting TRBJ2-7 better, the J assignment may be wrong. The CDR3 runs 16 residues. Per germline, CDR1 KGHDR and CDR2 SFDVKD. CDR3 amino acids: CATSDAGGQGFNEQYF. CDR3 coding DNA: TGTGCCACCAGTGATGCCGGAGGACAGGGGTTCAACGAGCAGTACTTC.

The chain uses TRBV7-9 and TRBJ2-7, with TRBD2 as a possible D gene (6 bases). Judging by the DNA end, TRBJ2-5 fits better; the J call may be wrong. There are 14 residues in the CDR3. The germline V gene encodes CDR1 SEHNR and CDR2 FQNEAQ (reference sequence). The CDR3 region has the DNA TGTGCCAGCAGTCACGCTAGCGCCGCGGGGACCCAGTACTTC. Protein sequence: CASSHASAAGTQYF.

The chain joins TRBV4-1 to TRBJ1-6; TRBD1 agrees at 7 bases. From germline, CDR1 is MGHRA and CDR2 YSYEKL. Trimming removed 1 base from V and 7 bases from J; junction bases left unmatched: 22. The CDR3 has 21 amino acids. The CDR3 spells CASSQVTAGGSLTGTNSPLHF. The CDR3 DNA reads TGCGCCAGCAGCCAAGTCACGGCCGGAGGTTCTTTGACAGGGACCAATTCACCCCTCCACTTT.

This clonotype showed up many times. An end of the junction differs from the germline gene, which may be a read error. CDR3 sequence reads: CASRASYNEQFF. Here the CDR3 DNA reads TGCGCCAGCAGGGCCTCCTACAATGAGCAGTTCTTC. The V gene is TRBV6-2 or TRBV6-3, the J gene TRBJ2-1, with a weak D call TRBD1 (5 bases). The germline V gene encodes CDR1 MNHEY and CDR2 SVGEGT. CDR3 length equals 12 residues.

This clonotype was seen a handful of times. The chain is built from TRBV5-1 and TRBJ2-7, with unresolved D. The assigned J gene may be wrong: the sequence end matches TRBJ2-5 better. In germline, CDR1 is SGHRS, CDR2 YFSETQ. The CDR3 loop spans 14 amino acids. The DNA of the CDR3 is TGCGCCAGCGTCAAGAACCCGGGTGGAGAGACCCAGTACTTC. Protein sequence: CASVKNPGGETQYF.

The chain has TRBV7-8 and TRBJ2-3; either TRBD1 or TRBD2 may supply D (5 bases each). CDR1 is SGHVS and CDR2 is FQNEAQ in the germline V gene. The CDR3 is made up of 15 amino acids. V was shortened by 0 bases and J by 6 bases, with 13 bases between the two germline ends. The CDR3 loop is CASSLAGHWGDTQYF. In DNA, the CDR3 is TGTGCCAGCAGCTTAGCGGGCCACTGGGGGGATACGCAGTATTTT.

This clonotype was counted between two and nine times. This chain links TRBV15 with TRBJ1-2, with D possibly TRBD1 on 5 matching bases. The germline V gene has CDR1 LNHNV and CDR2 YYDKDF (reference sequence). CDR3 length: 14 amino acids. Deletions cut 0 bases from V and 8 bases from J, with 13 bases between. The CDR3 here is CATSRDLFGGGYTF. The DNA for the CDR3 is TGTGCCACCAGCAGAGATTTATTTGGGGGAGGCTACACCTTC.

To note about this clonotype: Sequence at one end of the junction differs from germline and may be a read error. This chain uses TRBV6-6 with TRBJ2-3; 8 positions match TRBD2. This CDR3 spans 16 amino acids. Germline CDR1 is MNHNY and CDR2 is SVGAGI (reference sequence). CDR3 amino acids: CASSYYGTSLADAQYF. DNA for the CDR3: TGTGCCAGCAGTTACTATGGGACTAGTCTTGCAGATGCGCAGTATTTT.

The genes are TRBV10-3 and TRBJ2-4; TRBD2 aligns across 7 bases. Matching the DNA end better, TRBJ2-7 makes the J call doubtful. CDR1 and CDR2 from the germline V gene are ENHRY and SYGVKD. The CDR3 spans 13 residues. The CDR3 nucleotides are TGTGCCATCAGTGGGGTGGGGGGGAACGAGCAGTACTTC. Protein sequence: CAISGVGGNEQYF.